The clone carrying this T cell receptor beta chain was seen more than once but under ten times. Its antigen remains unknown. The sample is drawn from a study of cytomegalovirus exposure and HLA in healthy donors. 60 Vbeta and 13 Jbeta primers were used in PCR. Assay used: immunoSEQ multiplex PCR; TCRdb lists only in-frame clones, some missing. The sample has around 120,000 clones; 80% are singletons. General study findings and limits: The study found most TCR sequences rare, yet found some public TCRs in many donors. Earlier results showed most TCR beta V segments being productive about 87% or about 30% of the time.

The specimen was PBMCs. This TCR derives from a human donor in good health.

CDR3 sequence (DNA): TGTGCCAGCAGCGTTAGCGGGGGTCCCTCTGGGGCCAACGTCCTGACTTTC. Protein sequence: CASSVSGGPSGANVLTF. V is TRBV9 and J is TRBJ2-6, with 9 bases lining up with TRBD2. V shed 2 bases and J 0 bases; nucleotides not matched to a gene: 3. Germline CDR1 and CDR2: SGDLS and YYNGEE. The CDR3 extends over 17 amino acids.